This T cell receptor beta chain was recorded in a study of identical twins (dated by TCRdb to about 2016). Some background on the complete study: To test whether fetal clonotypes persist, the study used deep sequencing on TCR alpha and beta repertoires from monozygotic twins, unrelated adults of various ages, and cord blood. To rule out contamination, the twin experiments were replicated at different times with different library preparation protocols.

Overall study results and their limits: In monozygotic twins, out-of-frame TCR alpha sharing was systematically underestimated by recombination models, although the models agreed with sharing between unrelated individuals. A weaker excess of twin sharing was found in beta out-of-frame sequences because the signal-to-noise ratio was lowered by fewer shared sequences. Compared with coincidental sharing between unrelated individuals, out-of-frame TCR alpha sequences shared between twins showed an excess of sequences with low generation probability. Conclusions relied on cross-sectional statistical analysis, since the same donors could not be followed over many years. Zero-insertion analyses could be partly confounded by invariant T cells such as MAIT and iNKT, though diverse VJ usage argued against such confounding for most clonotypes. Abundant cord blood beta clonotypes carried fewer insertions; young adult naive repertoires showed a weaker similar trend, while memory repertoires showed none.

A distance of 12 bases separates the germline ends of V and J, which lose 5 bases and 4 bases respectively. Reading the germline V gene (reference sequence) gives CDR1 DFQATT and CDR2 SNEGSKA. The CDR3 holds 13 amino acids from the cysteine to the phenylalanine. Solely the CDR3 DNA is kept, with 39 bases framed from the first base. Only healthy Caucasian donors were included. The twin cohort consisted of three pairs of female monozygotic twins, all aged 18 to 29 years. CD4+ and CD8+ T cell populations were isolated with positive isolation kits from Invitrogen. Details on this clonotype: Its cognate antigen has yet to be identified. No much larger clone exists at a distance of one base, and base qualities are not known.

The method was 5' RACE. For sequencing, an Illumina HiSeq 2000 was employed. A universal primer binding site was introduced by template switching, and a unique molecular identifier was present in the final cDNA, enabling accurate counting of TCR cDNA molecules. Specific primers in the conserved constant-segment region were used to synthesize first-strand cDNA for TCR alpha and beta chains. Each cDNA library was double barcoded, with a SMART-Mk sample barcode plus Illumina barcodes, to control for contamination. TruSeq adapter sequences and Illumina sample barcodes were added in two successive PCR steps. The Illumina HiSeq platform was used with custom primers to sequence TCR alpha and beta cDNA libraries. The paper's processing steps were these. Raw reads were processed with MiGEC to extract unique molecular identifiers, and MiXCR was used to determine CDR3 positions. Recombination models were inferred per individual with the repgenHMM and IGoR tools using an EM algorithm. Shared clonotypes were analyzed with the tcR package in R, and sharing was normalized by the product of cloneset sizes. To study raw recombination free of thymic and clonal selection effects, out-of-frame nonproductive sequences were analyzed. TCRdb applied fastp at Q25 and MiXCR to the public reads, then kept only in-frame beta chains. A single entry per CDR3 protein holds the most common genes and DNA from its merged rows. The V and J calls, along with clone size, are taken from TCRdb and not from the paper's own processing. This sample is represented by 460,000 or so distinct CDR3 sequences; around 14% of them were singletons. The ten largest clonotypes hold approximately 0.52% of the sample.

These data also featured in a second study, about yellow fever vaccine responses in identical twins. The second study's authors report: According to the authors, the vaccine-induced T cell response in identical twins seemed to be partly convergent and partly specific to each individual. In identical twins, the study followed T cell clones that responded to the vaccine with precision.

Sequenced input: CD4+ T cells sorted from blood. The TCR was taken from a woman under 30 in good health. The sequence links TRBV20-1 to TRBJ1-5; the D segment could be TRBD1, given 6 matching bases. In nucleotide form, the sequence is TGCAGTGCTTCACAGGGAGTGAATCAGCCCCAGCATTTT. Its protein is CSASQGVNQPQHF.